This T cell receptor beta chain was profiled in a study of glioma-infiltrating T cells. Amplification of TCR alpha and beta CDR3 regions from RNA used iRepertoire nested multiplex PCR. One-step reverse transcription and amplification started from around 100-400 ng of tissue mRNA or PBMC total RNA. TCRdb redid the calling of the multiplex PCR reads with MiXCR, one entry per CDR3 protein. The sample has approximately 400,000 distinct CDR3 sequences; roughly two fifths are singletons. Comments on this clonotype: A much larger clone is a single base away; this may be a read error.

The CDR3 contains 14 residues. Germline lookup yields CDR1 MNHEY and CDR2 SMNVEV (reference sequence). Trimming took off 5 bases at V and 3 bases at J, with 11 bases between the two ends. The chain carries TRBV27 and TRBJ2-1; D is possibly TRBD2 (6 bases). The sequenced material came from glioma tissue, nonneoplastic brain tissue, or PBMCs (not recorded which). This sequence was found in a human donor with low-grade glioma or glioblastoma, undergoing nonglioma brain surgery, or in good health (not recorded which). The CDR3: CASSRREYYNEQFF. CDR3 coding DNA: TGTGCCAGCAGTAGGAGGGAATACTACAATGAGCAGTTCTTC.